Listed here are 25 T cell receptor beta chains from one sample, sequenced in a study of shared clonotypes between healthy human individuals. Sequenced by immunoSEQ multiplex PCR; TCRdb stores in-frame clones only, minus some. Of about 2 million clones in the sample, 95% were seen once. The sequenced sample was naive CD4+ T cells sorted from blood. The sample's subset: CD45RA+ positively selected. Every receptor here comes from a man between 18 and 29 years old in good health.

This rearrangement joins TRBV5-1 to TRBJ1-2; 7 nucleotides line up with TRBD1. CDR1 SGHRS and CDR2 YFSETQ come from the germline V gene. The CDR3 has 12 residues. V lost 4 bases and J lost 8; bases outside the gene matches: 5. CDR3 DNA: TGCGCCAGCAGCGCAGACAGGGACGGCTACACCTTC. This codes for CASSADRDGYTF.

About this clone: This clone may be a read error of a much larger clone one base away. The J gene is TRBJ2-7, the V gene TRBV6-1; unclear D gene. This CDR3 is built from 11 residues. Trimming left V 1 base short and J 3 bases short, with 1 base between. Germline loops: CDR1 MNHNS, CDR2 SASEGT. CDR3 nucleotide sequence: TGTGCCAGCAGTGAAGACTACGAGCAGTACTTC. It codes for CASSEDYEQYF.

This chain joins TRBV10-2 and TRBJ2-7, with D possibly matching TRBD1 (7 bases). With 3 bases removed from V and 4 bases from J, the gap between germline ends came to 25 bases. The CDR3 loop spans 18 amino acids. CDR1 is WSHSY, CDR2 SAAADI, per germline. The CDR3 DNA follows: TGCGCCAGCAGTGATAGGTTAGCGGCCAAGGGGGCCATTTACGAGCAGTACTTC. Encoded protein: CASSDRLAAKGAIYEQYF.

The J gene is TRBJ2-1, the V gene TRBV9; TRBD1 aligns across 7 bases. From germline, CDR1 is SGDLS and CDR2 YYNGEE. The CDR3 runs to 13 residues. The trim removed 0 bases at V and 14 bases at J, leaving 8 bases unmatched. CDR3 in DNA: TGTGCCAGCAGCGTAGAAAGGATGGACAGGAAGTTCTTC. Its protein product is CASSVERMDRKFF.

The genes are TRBV6-6 and TRBJ2-7; 8 bases are a match to TRBD1. CDR1 and CDR2 from the germline V gene are MNHNY and SVGAGI (reference sequence). The ends lost 4 bases at V and 3 bases at J; junction bases unmatched: 8. The CDR3 contains 15 residues. The CDR3 DNA follows: TGTGCCAGCAGTTCCCCGGACAGGGCAGACTACGAGCAGTACTTC. It is translated as CASSSPDRADYEQYF.

This rearrangement joins TRBV7-9 to TRBJ2-1; 9 positions agree with TRBD2. Germline V gene sequence: CDR1 SEHNR, CDR2 FQNEAQ (reference sequence). This CDR3 has 17 amino acids. Trimming at V came to 0 bases and at J to 7 bases, leaving 10 bases not matched to a gene. The CDR3: CASSLAGASGELNEQFF. CDR3 sequence (DNA): TGTGCCAGCAGCTTAGCGGGAGCTAGCGGGGAATTGAATGAGCAGTTCTTC.

This clone was seen a few times. Other DNA sequences in this sample translate to the same CDR3. The V and J genes are TRBV14 and TRBJ1-5; D is unresolved. The CDR3 is made up of 14 amino acids. Germline CDR1 reads SGHDN; CDR2 reads FVKESK. Trimming removed 3 bases from V and 4 bases from J, with 10 bases in between. CDR3 in amino acids: CASSQTGGNQPQHF. The CDR3 nucleotides are TGTGCCAGCAGCCAGACCGGAGGGAATCAGCCCCAGCATTTT.

The chain joins TRBV7-9 to TRBJ1-2; 7 nucleotides line up with TRBD1. There are 13 residues in the CDR3. The V and J ends lost 5 bases and 8 bases, in that order; junction bases with no gene match: 8. The germline CDR1 and CDR2 sequences are SEHNR and FQNEAQ (reference sequence). CDR3 sequence (DNA): TGTGCCAGCAGCCCACAACAGGGGAGCGGCTACACCTTC. Translated, it gives CASSPQQGSGYTF.

The chain couples TRBV11-3 to TRBJ2-3, with 7 bases identical to TRBD1. CDR1 and CDR2 from the germline V gene are SGHNT and YENEEA. CDR3 length: 16 residues. The V gene end was trimmed by 5 bases and the J gene end by 1 base; junction bases not matched to a gene: 9. CDR3 loop: CASSPEGGMGTDTQYF. The CDR3 region has the DNA TGTGCCAGCAGCCCTGAAGGGGGCATGGGCACAGATACGCAGTATTTT. The full variable domain, with the rest looked up from reference TRBV11-3 and TRBJ2-3, is EAGVVQSPRYKIIEKKQPVAFWCNPISGHNTLYWYLQNLGQGPELLIRYENEEAVDDSQLPKDRFSAERLKGVDSTLKIQPAELGDSAVYLCASSPEGGMGTDTQYFGPGTRLTVL.

The chain links TRBV29-1 to TRBJ2-3; D remains unclear. Germline lookup yields CDR1 SQVTM and CDR2 ANQGSEA. CDR3 length: 12 amino acids. V was trimmed by 6 bases and J by 5 bases, leaving 12 bases between them. The CDR3 loop reads CSVGESIDTQYF. The DNA for the CDR3 is TGCAGCGTGGGCGAATCCATAGATACGCAGTATTTT.

Concerning this clone itself: A read error may produce the germline difference seen at one junction end. V gene TRBV2 combines with J gene TRBJ1-1; D is unclear. Per germline, CDR1 SNHLY and CDR2 FYNNEI. This CDR3 has 13 amino acids. The CDR3 spells CASREEMNTEAVF. The CDR3 DNA follows: TGTGCCAGCAGGGAAGAGATGAACACTGAAGCTGTCTTT.

This CDR3 is CASSPRTGVSGEQYF. Here the CDR3 DNA reads TGCGCCAGCAGCCCACGGACAGGGGTCTCCGGCGAGCAGTACTTC. V gene TRBV5-1 combines with J gene TRBJ2-7; TRBD1 matches 9 bases. With V trimmed by 4 bases and J by 6 bases, 11 bases remained unmatched. From germline, CDR1 is SGHRS and CDR2 YFSETQ. The CDR3 totals 15 residues.

This clone was seen a few times. The same CDR3 arises from other DNA sequences in this sample as well. The chain recombines TRBV11-2 with TRBJ2-3; 8 bases map to TRBD2. Trimming at V came to 1 base and at J to 2 bases, leaving 5 bases not matched to a gene. The CDR3 is 16 residues long. Germline V lookup: CDR1 SGHAT, CDR2 FQNNGV. The CDR3 nucleotides are TGTGCCAGCAGCTTAGGTACTAGCGGTTACACAGATACGCAGTATTTT. Its protein product is CASSLGTSGYTDTQYF.

This clone appeared once. This chain uses TRBV10-3 with TRBJ2-7; 7 bases fit TRBD1. After removal of 6 bases from V and 1 base from J, the junction contained 9 bases not matched to a gene. The CDR3 is made up of 15 amino acids. Germline V gene lookup returns CDR1 ENHRY and CDR2 SYGVKD. The chain's CDR3 is CAISPRDSFSYEQYF. In DNA, the CDR3 is TGTGCCATCAGCCCCCGGGACAGCTTTTCCTACGAGCAGTACTTC.

This rearrangement joins TRBV2 to TRBJ2-7; 8 bases are a match to TRBD1. V lost 7 bases and J lost 1; bases outside the gene matches: 6. CDR1 is SNHLY and CDR2 is FYNNEI in the germline V gene. The CDR3 consists of 14 residues. The CDR3: CASKDRVESYEQYF. DNA for the CDR3: TGTGCCAGCAAGGACAGGGTGGAGTCCTACGAGCAGTACTTC.

This clone was recorded once. This chain links TRBV19 with TRBJ1-6; 8 bases match TRBD1. The CDR3 spans 16 residues. V gave up 5 bases and J gave up 6 bases; unmatched junction bases: 9. In germline, CDR1 is LNHDA, CDR2 SQIVND (reference sequence). The CDR3 nucleotides read TGTGCCAGTAGTGTCGGGGGGACAGGCATTAATTCACCCCTCCACTTT. Residues: CASSVGGTGINSPLHF.

The rearrangement uses TRBV18 and TRBJ2-7; 8 nucleotides align to TRBD2. With 2 bases clipped from V and 5 bases from J, the junction kept 8 bases outside the gene matches. CDR1 is KGHSH and CDR2 is LQKENI in the germline V gene. The CDR3 has 15 amino acids. The DNA of the CDR3 is TGTGCCAGCTCACCAGGGGAGACTAGCGTCCACGAGCAGTACTTC. Its protein is CASSPGETSVHEQYF.

The J gene is TRBJ1-1, the V gene TRBV30, with D possibly being TRBD1 (6 bases). Germline V gene lookup returns CDR1 GTSNPN and CDR2 SVGIG (reference sequence). CDR3 size: 13 residues. The germline V and J ends were trimmed by 4 bases and 1 base, with 10 bases remaining between them. As DNA, the CDR3 is TGTGCCTGGACGGACAGCCCGAACACTGAAGCTTTCTTT. It yields the protein CAWTDSPNTEAFF. Combining the CDR3 with reference TRBV30 and TRBJ1-1 gives the whole variable domain SQTIHQWPATLVQPVGSPLSLECTVEGTSNPNLYWYRQAAGRGLQLLFYSVGIGQISSEVPQNLSASRPQDRQFILSSKKLLLSDSGFYLCAWTDSPNTEAFFGQGTRLTVV.

This chain links TRBV6-6 with TRBJ1-2, with TRBD1 matching 7 bases. V was pared by 2 bases and J by 0 bases, with 6 bases of the junction left unmatched. The CDR3 is 16 residues long. Looked up from germline, CDR1 is MNHNY and CDR2 is SVGAGI (reference sequence). CDR3 amino acids: CASSYLRDSANYGYTF. CDR3 coding DNA: TGTGCCAGCAGTTACCTCCGGGACAGCGCTAACTATGGCTACACCTTC.

The chain links TRBV7-2 to TRBJ2-7; D may be TRBD2 (7 bases). V was clipped by 5 bases and J by 1 base, with 21 bases between them. From germline, CDR1 is SGHTA and CDR2 FQGNSA. The CDR3 covers 17 residues. As DNA, the CDR3 is TGTGCCAGCAGCCTCCGTTACCGGGGGGCGGAATCCTACGAGCAGTACTTC. Translating it yields CASSLRYRGAESYEQYF.

This chain uses TRBV6-5 with TRBJ1-1; unclear D gene. This CDR3 spans 14 amino acids. Germline CDR1 is MNHEY and CDR2 is SVGAGI. V was cut by 6 bases and J by 0 bases, with 11 bases left in between. The chain's CDR3 is CASRTNTMNTEAFF. The DNA of the CDR3 is TGTGCCAGCAGAACGAACACGATGAACACTGAAGCTTTCTTT.

V usage is TRBV6-5 and J usage is TRBJ2-7, with TRBD1 matching 7 bases. The germline gives CDR1 MNHEY, CDR2 SVGAGI. Trimming removed 5 bases from V and 5 bases from J; junction bases left unmatched: 6. The CDR3 length is 13 residues. Written as DNA, the CDR3 is TGTGCCAGCAGTCCGACAGGGATCCACGAGCAGTACTTC. This encodes CASSPTGIHEQYF.

CDR3 amino acids: CASSLEGQSSYEQYF. Here the CDR3 DNA reads TGTGCCAGCAGCTTGGAAGGACAGAGCTCCTACGAGCAGTACTTC. This chain uses TRBV5-4 with TRBJ2-7; D perhaps matches TRBD1 (6 bases). Looked up from germline, CDR1 is SGHNT and CDR2 is YYREEE (reference sequence). This CDR3 comprises 15 residues. V shed 0 bases and J shed 0 bases, with 10 bases lying between them. The complete variable domain, with remaining parts taken from reference TRBV5-4 and TRBJ2-7, reads ETGVTQSPTHLIKTRGQQVTLRCSSQSGHNTVSWYQQALGQGPQFIFQYYREEENGRGNFPPRFSGLQFPNYSSELNVNALELDDSALYLCASSLEGQSSYEQYFGPGTRLTVT.

The chain combines TRBV4-1 with TRBJ1-5; D not resolved. The CDR3 extends over 14 amino acids. Germline V gives CDR1 MGHRA, CDR2 YSYEKL. V shed 2 bases and J shed 3 bases, with 8 bases lying between them. CDR3 loop: CASSQLVLNQPQHF. The CDR3 coding sequence is TGCGCCAGCAGCCAACTTGTCCTCAATCAGCCCCAGCATTTT.

The J gene is TRBJ2-7, the V gene TRBV18; 8 bases line up with TRBD2. V lost 3 bases, J lost 0 bases, and 10 bases stayed unmatched. Per germline, CDR1 KGHSH and CDR2 LQKENI. The CDR3 spans 17 residues. For the CDR3, the DNA is TGTGCCAGCTCACCGACGTCACTAGCGGCGAACTCCTACGAGCAGTACTTC. This gives the protein CASSPTSLAANSYEQYF.